This T cell receptor beta chain was recorded in a study of blood T cell repertoires in COVID-19. Assay used: immunoSEQ multiplex PCR; TCRdb lists only in-frame clones, some missing. The sample has 280,000 or so clones, roughly 86% seen once. This clone is a singleton in its sample. The CDR3 spans 16 residues. In germline, CDR1 is SGHRS, CDR2 YFSETQ. The ends were cut back, 0 bases at V and 0 bases at J, with 10 bases in the middle. The chain links TRBV5-1 to TRBJ1-3; D is possibly TRBD1 (5 bases). The clonotype originates from a woman aged 45-60 years who had been exposed to COVID-19. The specimen was PBMCs or T cells enriched from blood (not recorded which). The CDR3 sequence: CASSLAQGFSGNTIYF. The CDR3 DNA is TGCGCCAGCAGCTTGGCCCAGGGTTTCTCTGGAAACACCATATATTTT. The full variable domain, with the rest looked up from reference TRBV5-1 and TRBJ1-3, is KAGVTQTPRYLIKTRGQQVTLSCSPISGHRSVSWYQQTPGQGLQFLFEYFSETQRNKGNFPGRFSGRQFSNSRSEMNVSTLELGDSALYLCASSLAQGFSGNTIYFGEGSWLTVV.